The TCR beta chain under discussion was sequenced for a study of regulatory T cells in long-lasting Graves disease. General study points: Limited sample numbers may have lowered accuracy. Persistent patients had a count of shared public clonotypes (around 2,700) that exceeded that of new patients (966). Persistent disease exhibited a predilection for TRBV28, TRBJ1-2 and TRBJ2-5.

CDR3-region Arm-PCR and iRepertoire HTBI primers produced the TCR beta libraries. MiXCR, run by TCRdb on the multiplex PCR reads, gives a single entry per CDR3 protein. Among 400,000 to 450,000 distinct CDR3 sequences listed, around 22% were seen once. This clonotype was seen a handful of times. The antigen is undetermined. As for time point: persistent/refractory GD, antithyroid drugs over 5 years with positive TRAb. Researchers made the TCR library from RNA that was extracted from PBMCs. The CDR3 loop spans 13 amino acids. V was clipped by 6 bases and J by 2 bases, with 8 bases between them. CDR1 and CDR2 from the germline V gene are SGHRS and YFSETQ.

The V call is TRBV5-1, the J call TRBJ2-2; D is unresolved. The starting material was peripheral blood mononuclear cells (PBMCs), obtained when the disease was refractory, from a patient treated with antithyroid drugs. The sequence was obtained from a female donor with Graves disease. The CDR3 reads CASKPSNTGELFF. In nucleotides, the CDR3 is TGCGCCAGCAAGCCTAGTAACACCGGGGAGCTGTTTTTT.